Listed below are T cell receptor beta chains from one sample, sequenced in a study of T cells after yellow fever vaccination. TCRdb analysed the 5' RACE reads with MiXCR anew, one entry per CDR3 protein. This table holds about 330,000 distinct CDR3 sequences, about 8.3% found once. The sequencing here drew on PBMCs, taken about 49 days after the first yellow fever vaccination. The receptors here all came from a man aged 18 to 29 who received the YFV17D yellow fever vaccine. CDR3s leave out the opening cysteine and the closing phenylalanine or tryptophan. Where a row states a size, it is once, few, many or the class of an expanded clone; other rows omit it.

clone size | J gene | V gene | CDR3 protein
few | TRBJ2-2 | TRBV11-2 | ASSLAGAPNTGELF
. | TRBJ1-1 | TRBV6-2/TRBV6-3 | ASSYSVAGRENTEAF
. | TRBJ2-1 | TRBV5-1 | ASSFASRYNEQF
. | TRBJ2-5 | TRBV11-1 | ASSPSLDVTRKQETQY
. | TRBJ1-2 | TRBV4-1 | ASSTGTGRYGYT
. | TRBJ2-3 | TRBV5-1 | ASRLNGQPSTDTQY
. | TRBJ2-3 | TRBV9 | VSSVEGEPDTQY
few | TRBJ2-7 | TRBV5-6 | ASSLAGTSGMYEQY
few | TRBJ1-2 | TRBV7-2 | ASSYTDRGGYT
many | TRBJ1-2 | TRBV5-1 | ASARGQRPSNYGYT
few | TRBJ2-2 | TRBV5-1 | ASSLAPGMGTGELF
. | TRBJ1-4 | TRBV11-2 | ASSLDRFKEKLF
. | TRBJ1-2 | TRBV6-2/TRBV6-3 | ASSYAESNYGYT